A selection of T cell receptor beta chains follows, all from one sample in a study of cytomegalovirus exposure and HLA in healthy donors. Generated by immunoSEQ multiplex PCR, the TCRdb table keeps only in-frame clones and is missing some. Of 100,000 to 150,000 clones detected, around 81% appear once; the ten largest clones hold about 0.74%. Source material: PBMCs. Receptor source: a man younger than 30 in good health and CMV-seronegative. The CDR3 runs from the conserved cysteine through the conserved F or W.

>TRBJ2-5|TRBV5-1
CASSPGLAYPETQYF
>TRBJ2-5|TRBV11-2
CASSLAETQYF
>TRBJ1-2|TRBV2
CASSEQGYYGYTF
>TRBJ2-2|TRBV27
CASSRGGTNTGELFF
>TRBJ1-1|TRBV29-1
CSVEDRTRNTEAFF
>TRBJ1-2|TRBV6-5
CASRGTGNYGYTF
>TRBJ1-1|TRBV9
CASSTHSNTEAFF
>TRBJ2-7|TRBV7-8
CASSSLPSNEQYF
>TRBJ1-1|TRBV28
CASSLSAGIINTEAFF
>TRBJ1-2|TRBV27
CASSFLRGNGYTF
>TRBJ1-1|TRBV6-5
CASSHRYEAFF
>TRBJ2-1|TRBV7-9
CASSLGLADEQFF
>TRBJ2-1|TRBV19
CASSRSGGYEQFF
>TRBJ2-1|TRBV14
CASSQFTGGPDEQFF
>TRBJ1-5|TRBV19
CASRDGRFRTGQPQHF
>TRBJ1-4|TRBV5-1
CASSGGYSGQDNEKLFF
>TRBJ2-1|TRBV5-1
CASSLSGSSYNEQFF
>TRBJ1-1|TRBV5-1
CASSLAGYMNTEAFF
>TRBJ1-4|TRBV25-1
CASDRTGKLFF
>TRBJ1-4|TRBV6-5
CASREGNEKLFF
>TRBJ2-7|TRBV4-3
CASSQGGQGIYEQYF
>TRBJ2-1|TRBV7-9
CASSRVGLAIYNEQFF
>TRBJ1-1|TRBV29-1
CSVEIQGARDTEAFF
>TRBJ2-3|TRBV4-2
CASSLRGGPDTQYF
>TRBJ2-7|TRBV7-3
CASSLYPGYEQYF
>TRBJ1-1|TRBV6-5
CASTNRGRGNTEAFF
>TRBJ2-3|TRBV6-1
CASSPGHSTDTQYF
>TRBJ2-1|TRBV29-1
CSVVGTGRFEQFF
>TRBJ2-7|TRBV6-1
CASQGQGLDEQYF
>TRBJ1-1|TRBV9
CASSVGGPDSAFF
>TRBJ1-1|TRBV13
CASSLKGWWTGGDMNTEAFF
>TRBJ1-1|TRBV6-5
CASSYGQGYTEAFF
>TRBJ2-7|TRBV10-3
CAISPQGVSSYEQYF
>TRBJ1-1|TRBV18
CASSPQGPNTEAFF
>TRBJ2-3|TRBV19
CASSLSASGGSTDTQYF
>TRBJ1-1|TRBV5-1
CASTPSGGLNTEAFF
>TRBJ1-3|TRBV25-1
CASSVGVDTIYF
>TRBJ2-1|TRBV9
CASSVNVRDIEYNEQFF
>TRBJ2-7|TRBV9
CASSVLAGGYEQYF
>TRBJ1-2|TRBV19
CASSPGQGPAYGYTF
>TRBJ2-3|TRBV9
CASSGGGPPGTDTQYF
>TRBJ1-4|TRBV6-5
CASSYGWIGPNEKLFF
>TRBJ1-2|TRBV6-6
CASRDGQGYGYTF
>TRBJ1-4|TRBV27
CATRPWRGNEKLFF
>TRBJ1-4|TRBV4-3
CASSPPAGRTNEKLFF
>TRBJ1-2|TRBV29-1
CSVLGQGPIGGYTF
>TRBJ1-1|TRBV19
CACSDTLNTEAFF
>TRBJ1-5|TRBV9
CASSAGTGGPQPQHF
>TRBJ2-7|TRBV6-5
CASSYRTGIDEQYF
>TRBJ1-5|TRBV9
CASSGQGTNQPQHF
>TRBJ1-2|TRBV30
CAWRPPGSQYGYTF
>TRBJ1-5|TRBV6-1
CASSWGQSNQPQHF
>TRBJ2-1|TRBV23-1
CASSQPGGEQFF
>TRBJ2-5|TRBV4-3
CASSQQVFQETQYF
>TRBJ2-7|TRBV25-1
CASSDRDRGNEQYF
>TRBJ2-1|TRBV27
CASSSVRGWFF
>TRBJ1-1|TRBV18
CASSPKTVAGTEAFF